The entry below gives a single T cell receptor beta chain sequence along with its context. The data were taken from a study of T cells expressing NK-cell markers. From the 5' RACE reads, TCRdb lists one entry per CDR3 protein and no DNA. Reported are about 550,000 distinct CDR3 sequences; the ten largest clones contain roughly 3.5%. The CDR3 spans 17 residues. CDR1 is KGHDR, CDR2 SFDVKD, per germline. This receptor was obtained from a man aged 18 to 35 in good health. The chain has TRBV24-1 and TRBJ1-5; the TRBD1 assignment by TCRdb is unverifiable without DNA. The sample comprised blood T cells: a sorted CD56 or NKG2C T cell subset, CD4+ or CD8+ T cells, or bulk PBMC T cells (not recorded which). CDR3 residues: CATSDPRTGGINQPQHF.